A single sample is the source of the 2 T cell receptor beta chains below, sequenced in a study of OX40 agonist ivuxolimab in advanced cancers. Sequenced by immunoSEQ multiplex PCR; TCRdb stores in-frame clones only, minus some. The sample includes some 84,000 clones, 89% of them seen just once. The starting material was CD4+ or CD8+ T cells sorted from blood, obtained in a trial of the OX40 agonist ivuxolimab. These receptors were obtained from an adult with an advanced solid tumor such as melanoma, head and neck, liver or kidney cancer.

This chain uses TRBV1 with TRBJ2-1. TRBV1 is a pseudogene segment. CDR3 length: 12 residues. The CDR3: CTSSQDPGTQFF. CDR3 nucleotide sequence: TGCACCAGCAGCCAAGATCCGGGCACCCAGTTCTTC.

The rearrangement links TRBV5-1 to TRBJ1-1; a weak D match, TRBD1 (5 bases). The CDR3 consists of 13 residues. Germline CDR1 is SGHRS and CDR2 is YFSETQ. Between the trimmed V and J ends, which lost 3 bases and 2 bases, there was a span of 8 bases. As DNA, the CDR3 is TGCGCCAGCAGCTCGGGACCAAACACTGAAGCTTTCTTT. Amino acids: CASSSGPNTEAFF. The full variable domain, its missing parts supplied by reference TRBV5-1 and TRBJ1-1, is KAGVTQTPRYLIKTRGQQVTLSCSPISGHRSVSWYQQTPGQGLQFLFEYFSETQRNKGNFPGRFSGRQFSNSRSEMNVSTLELGDSALYLCASSSGPNTEAFFGQGTRLTVV.